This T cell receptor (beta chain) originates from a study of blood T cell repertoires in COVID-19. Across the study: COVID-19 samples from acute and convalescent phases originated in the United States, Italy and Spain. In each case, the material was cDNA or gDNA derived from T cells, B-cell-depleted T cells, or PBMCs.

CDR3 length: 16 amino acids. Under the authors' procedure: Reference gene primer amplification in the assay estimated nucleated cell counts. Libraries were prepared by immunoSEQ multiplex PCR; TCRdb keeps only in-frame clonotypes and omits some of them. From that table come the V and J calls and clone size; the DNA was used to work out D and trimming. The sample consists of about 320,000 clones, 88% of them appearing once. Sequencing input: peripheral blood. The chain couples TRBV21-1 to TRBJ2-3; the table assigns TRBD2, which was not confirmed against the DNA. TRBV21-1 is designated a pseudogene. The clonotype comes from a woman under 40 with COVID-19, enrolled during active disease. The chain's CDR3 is CASSKVLVVGTDTQYF. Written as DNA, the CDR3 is TGTGCCAGCAGCAAAGTCCTTGTGGTAGGCACAGATACGCAGTATTTT.